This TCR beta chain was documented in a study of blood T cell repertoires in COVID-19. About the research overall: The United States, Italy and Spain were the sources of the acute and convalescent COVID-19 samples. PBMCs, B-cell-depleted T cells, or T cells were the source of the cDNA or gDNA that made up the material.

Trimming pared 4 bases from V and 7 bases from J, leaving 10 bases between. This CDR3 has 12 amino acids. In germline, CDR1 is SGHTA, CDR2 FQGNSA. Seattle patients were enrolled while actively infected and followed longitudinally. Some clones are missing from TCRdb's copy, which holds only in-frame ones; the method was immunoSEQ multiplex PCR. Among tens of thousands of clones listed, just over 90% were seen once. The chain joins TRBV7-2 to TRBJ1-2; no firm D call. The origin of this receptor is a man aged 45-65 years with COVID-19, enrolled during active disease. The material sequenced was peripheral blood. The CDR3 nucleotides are TGTGCCAGCAGCTCCACTTCTCGTGGCTACACCTTC. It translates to CASSSTSRGYTF. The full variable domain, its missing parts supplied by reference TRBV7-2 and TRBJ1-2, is GAGVSQSPSNKVTEKGKDVELRCDPISGHTALYWYRQSLGQGLEFLIYFQGNSAPDKSGLPSDRFSAERTGGSVSTLTIQRTQQEDSAVYLCASSSTSRGYTFGSGTRLTVV.